What follows are 2 T cell receptor beta chains derived from one specimen sequenced in a study of T cell repertoires in cytomegalovirus infection. A single record per CDR3 protein comes from TCRdb applying MiXCR to the reads. The sample consists of about 920,000 distinct CDR3 sequences, approximately 31% of them appearing once. Their antigens remain unidentified. The sample was cultured CD8+ T cells from PBMCs, taken from culture after CMV antigen stimulation. The receptors here all came from a human donor in good health (CMV status not recorded). Some clones in this sample may be carry-over from other donors' samples.

A few counts support this clonotype. The gene calls are TRBV27 and TRBJ1-1; no definite D call. In germline, CDR1 is MNHEY, CDR2 SMNVEV (reference sequence). This CDR3 has 11 amino acids. The CDR3 nucleotides read TGTGCTACAGTTAGGTACACTGAAGCTTTCTTT. Translating gives CATVRYTEAFF.

Ten or more counts support this clonotype. This chain links TRBV6-1 with TRBJ1-2; 8 bases are a match to TRBD1. Germline lookup yields CDR1 MNHNS and CDR2 SASEGT. The CDR3 spans 13 residues. J lost 5 bases, V lost 7 bases, and 6 bases had no gene match. In DNA form, the CDR3 reads TGTGCCAGCATCGGTGGGACAGGTTATGGCTACACCTTC. Translating it yields CASIGGTGYGYTF.